This T cell receptor beta chain came from a study of T cell responses to AZD1222 COVID-19 vaccine. Points from the study as a whole: As reported, nearly half of all spike-specific TCRs target variant regions that are unmutated. At baseline, just 6 or 7 AZD1222 recipients tested seropositive.

This clone was seen more than once but under ten times. Antigen: not known. The germline V and J ends were trimmed by 11 bases and 2 bases, with 17 bases remaining between them. CDR1 SEHNR and CDR2 FQNEAQ come from the germline V gene (reference sequence). The length of the CDR3 is 14 residues. Clones were sequenced by immunoSEQ multiplex PCR, and TCRdb holds only the in-frame ones, with some missing. This table has more than 60,000 clones, 70% to 85% appearing once. This sequence was found in an adult in good health. The input for sequencing was peripheral blood, taken on day 0 of AZD1222 vaccination. This chain joins TRBV7-9 and TRBJ2-3; perhaps TRBD1 as D (5 bases). The CDR3 is CAEGALANTDTQYF. CDR3 sequence (DNA): TGTGCCGAAGGGGCCCTCGCCAACACAGATACGCAGTATTTT.